The 32 T cell receptor beta chains given below trace back to one sample, sequenced in a study of cytomegalovirus exposure and HLA in healthy donors. In the PCR, 60 Vbeta and 13 Jbeta primers were used. The protocol was immunoSEQ multiplex PCR, while the TCRdb copy is restricted to in-frame clones and leaves out a portion. The table lists about 130,000 clones, 70% to 80% of them singletons. The sample was PBMCs. The source is a female donor in good health and CMV-seronegative.

The chain employs TRBV5-4 and TRBJ2-7; perhaps TRBD1 as D (6 bases). Trimming took 0 bases from V and 4 from J, leaving 14 bases between them. Germline-derived CDR1 and CDR2 are SGHNT and YYREEE (reference sequence). The CDR3 consists of 15 residues. The CDR3 spells CASSLESDGTYEQYF. The CDR3 region has the DNA TGTGCCAGCAGCTTGGAATCCGACGGGACATACGAGCAGTACTTC.

This rearrangement joins TRBV19 to TRBJ2-7; D remains unclear. Germline values: CDR1 LNHDA, CDR2 SQIVND (reference sequence). This CDR3 is built from 12 residues. V was clipped by 6 bases and J by 5 bases, with 11 bases between them. DNA of the CDR3: TGTGCCAGTAGCTTCCTGTTCGACGAGCAGTACTTC. Residues: CASSFLFDEQYF. Full variable domain (rest looked up from reference TRBV19 and TRBJ2-7): DGGITQSPKYLFRKEGQNVTLSCEQNLNHDAMYWYRQDPGQGLRLIYYSQIVNDFQKGDIAEGYSVSREKKESFPLTVTSAQKNPTAFYLCASSFLFDEQYFGPGTRLTVT.

The CDR3 DNA is TGTGCCAGCAGCTTGGGGACAGGCTCCTCTGGAAACACCATATATTTT. Protein sequence: CASSLGTGSSGNTIYF. The chain uses TRBV5-4 and TRBJ1-3; 7 nucleotides line up with TRBD1. This CDR3 region has 16 residues. Looked up from germline, CDR1 is SGHNT and CDR2 is YYREEE (reference sequence). V lost 0 bases to trimming and J lost 0 bases; unmatched junction nucleotides: 3. Looking up the rest from reference TRBV5-4 and TRBJ1-3 gives the full variable domain: ETGVTQSPTHLIKTRGQQVTLRCSSQSGHNTVSWYQQALGQGPQFIFQYYREEENGRGNFPPRFSGLQFPNYSSELNVNALELDDSALYLCASSLGTGSSGNTIYFGEGSWLTVV.

The rearrangement joins TRBV6-1 to TRBJ2-1; possible D gene TRBD2, 5 bases. The length of the CDR3 is 14 residues. The germline V gene encodes CDR1 MNHNS and CDR2 SASEGT. Trimming removed 6 bases from V and 9 bases from J, with 18 bases in between. The DNA of the CDR3 is TGTGCCAGCAGCGTTGGAGGAGGTCTGGGTGAGCAGTTCTTC. This translates into CASSVGGGLGEQFF.

The chain is built from TRBV28 and TRBJ1-5, with TRBD1 as a possible D gene (5 bases). Germline values: CDR1 MDHEN, CDR2 SYDVKM. This CDR3 spans 13 amino acids. V lost 6 bases and J 7 bases, leaving 13 bases between the germline ends. The CDR3 reads CASRPTGSQPQHF. CDR3 sequence (DNA): TGTGCCAGCAGGCCCACAGGATCCCAGCCCCAGCATTTT.

This clone was detected only once. This chain joins TRBV6-1 and TRBJ2-3, with 12 bases identical to TRBD2. The V segment lost 10 bases and the J segment 1 base; nucleotides outside the gene matches: 3. CDR1 MNHNS and CDR2 SASEGT come from the germline V gene. CDR3 length: 14 residues. The CDR3 region is CATRLAGGTDTQYF. DNA for the CDR3: TGTGCCACCCGACTAGCGGGGGGCACAGATACGCAGTATTTT.

The V and J genes are TRBV19 and TRBJ1-2; 7 bases agree with TRBD1. Germline trimming cut 4 bases from V and 8 bases from J; bases unmatched to any gene: 10. The CDR3 has 14 amino acids. CDR1 is LNHDA and CDR2 is SQIVND in the germline V gene (reference sequence). CDR3 sequence (DNA): TGTGCCAGTAGTAATGAACAGGGGTTATACGGCTACACCTTC. This gives the protein CASSNEQGLYGYTF.

The chain combines TRBV28 with TRBJ1-2; a weak D match, TRBD1 (5 bases). Germline lookup yields CDR1 MDHEN and CDR2 SYDVKM. The V gene lost 3 bases and the J gene lost 7 bases, with 18 bases spanning the gap. The CDR3 runs 15 residues. This CDR3 reads CASSLVPPNRSGYTF. DNA of the CDR3: TGTGCCAGCAGTTTGGTGCCCCCGAACAGGTCTGGCTACACCTTC.

CDR3 amino acids: CASSLGGTVGNTEAFF. DNA of the CDR3: TGTGCCAGCAGCTTAGGTGGTACAGTCGGGAACACTGAAGCTTTCTTT. The chain combines TRBV7-9 with TRBJ1-1; D is ambiguous. Germline lookup yields CDR1 SEHNR and CDR2 FQNEAQ (reference sequence). Trimming cost V 1 base and J 1 base, with 13 bases left between them. The CDR3 covers 16 residues.

CDR3 bases: TGTGCCAGCTCACCATTAAGAGTGAGGGTCCAAGAGACCCAGTACTTC. Translation gives CASSPLRVRVQETQYF. The chain recombines TRBV18 with TRBJ2-5; D might be TRBD2 (5 bases). The CDR3 loop spans 16 amino acids. Germline lookup yields CDR1 KGHSH and CDR2 LQKENI. Trimming shortened V by 2 bases and J by 1 base, and 14 bases separated the two germline ends.

V gene TRBV7-9 combines with J gene TRBJ1-4; TRBD1 matches at 7 bases. This CDR3 comprises 15 residues. The V gene end was trimmed by 2 bases and the J gene end by 8 bases; junction bases not matched to a gene: 8. Germline loops: CDR1 SEHNR, CDR2 FQNEAQ (reference sequence). This CDR3 is CASSLHSGTEEKLFF. CDR3 coding DNA: TGTGCCAGCAGCTTACACTCCGGGACAGAAGAAAAACTGTTTTTT. The full variable domain, its missing parts supplied by reference TRBV7-9 and TRBJ1-4, is DTGVSQNPRHKITKRGQNVTFRCDPISEHNRLYWYRQTLGQGPEFLTYFQNEAQLEKSRLLSDRFSAERPKGSFSTLEIQRTEQGDSAMYLCASSLHSGTEEKLFFGSGTQLSVL.

The chain links TRBV4-1 to TRBJ2-1; 7 nucleotides match TRBD2. The J segment lost 3 bases and the V segment lost 0 bases, leaving 14 bases of the junction unmatched. The CDR3 consists of 19 residues. The germline gives CDR1 MGHRA, CDR2 YSYEKL. This chain's CDR3 is CASSQERSPGGTIYNEQFF. The CDR3 DNA reads TGCGCCAGCAGCCAAGAAAGGTCACCCGGGGGGACCATCTACAATGAGCAGTTCTTC.

This rearrangement joins TRBV4-3 to TRBJ1-4, with D uncertain. Looked up from germline, CDR1 is LGHNA and CDR2 is YSLEER. The V gene lost 0 bases and the J gene lost 8 bases, with 16 bases spanning the gap. The CDR3 is 16 amino acids. CDR3 loop: CASSQDSDYRGEKLFF. The CDR3 DNA reads TGCGCCAGCAGCCAAGATTCGGACTACCGGGGAGAAAAACTGTTTTTT.

The chain links TRBV6-1 to TRBJ2-7, with 8 bases identical to TRBD1. V lost 1 base, J lost 1 base, and 3 bases stayed unmatched. Germline loops: CDR1 MNHNS, CDR2 SASEGT. This CDR3 comprises 15 residues. CDR3 in DNA: TGTGCCAGCAGTGAAGGGACAGGGCCTTCCTACGAGCAGTACTTC. It is translated as CASSEGTGPSYEQYF.

The rearrangement links TRBV7-2 to TRBJ2-3; D might be TRBD1 (5 bases). The CDR3 is made up of 13 amino acids. V was pared by 3 bases and J by 6 bases, with 10 bases between. The germline V gene encodes CDR1 SGHTA and CDR2 FQGNSA. DNA of the CDR3: TGTGCCAGCAGCTTCAGGGAACGGGATACGCAGTATTTT. It codes for CASSFRERDTQYF. Full variable domain (rest looked up from reference TRBV7-2 and TRBJ2-3): GAGVSQSPSNKVTEKGKDVELRCDPISGHTALYWYRQSLGQGLEFLIYFQGNSAPDKSGLPSDRFSAERTGGSVSTLTIQRTQQEDSAVYLCASSFRERDTQYFGPGTRLTVL.

This clone was found once. This sequence joins TRBV27 and TRBJ2-3; 10 nucleotides match TRBD2. This CDR3 comprises 15 residues. CDR1 and CDR2 from the germline V gene are MNHEY and SMNVEV (reference sequence). The V and J ends lost 11 bases and 4 bases, in that order; junction bases with no gene match: 12. The CDR3 reads CAASPLAGVSDTQYF. CDR3 DNA: TGTGCCGCCTCTCCCCTAGCGGGAGTGTCAGATACGCAGTATTTT.

The chain recombines TRBV30 with TRBJ2-3; 9 bases agree with TRBD2. Germline CDR1 is GTSNPN and CDR2 is SVGIG (reference sequence). After removal of 5 bases from V and 5 bases from J, the junction contained 8 bases not matched to a gene. The CDR3 is made up of 14 amino acids. CDR3 DNA: TGTGCCTGGGCCCTAGCGGGACTCCTAGATACGCAGTATTTT. Protein sequence: CAWALAGLLDTQYF. The variable domain in full, completed from reference TRBV30 and TRBJ2-3, reads SQTIHQWPATLVQPVGSPLSLECTVEGTSNPNLYWYRQAAGRGLQLLFYSVGIGQISSEVPQNLSASRPQDRQFILSSKKLLLSDSGFYLCAWALAGLLDTQYFGPGTRLTVL.

Only a few counts were recorded for this clone. This chain uses TRBV25-1 with TRBJ1-4, with D possibly TRBD1 on 6 matching bases. The CDR3 is made up of 15 amino acids. V was shortened by 4 bases and J by 6 bases, with 15 bases between the two germline ends. CDR1 and CDR2 (germline): MGHDK, SYGVNS. The DNA of the CDR3 is TGTGCCAGCAGTGGAGAACAGGGTGGAGATGAAAAACTGTTTTTT. As protein: CASSGEQGGDEKLFF. Full variable domain (remainder filled in from reference TRBV25-1 and TRBJ1-4): EADIYQTPRYLVIGTGKKITLECSQTMGHDKMYWYQQDPGMELHLIHYSYGVNSTEKGDLSSESTVSRIRTEHFPLTLESARPSHTSQYLCASSGEQGGDEKLFFGSGTQLSVL.

V is TRBV19 and J is TRBJ1-1; D unresolved. V lost 3 bases to trimming and J lost 5 bases, with 10 bases between them. CDR3 length equals 13 residues. Germline V CDR1 and CDR2: LNHDA, SQIVND (reference sequence). CDR3 DNA: TGTGCCAGTAGTATGAGGGCACGGACTGAAGCTTTCTTT. Protein: CASSMRARTEAFF. The complete variable domain, with remaining parts taken from reference TRBV19 and TRBJ1-1, reads DGGITQSPKYLFRKEGQNVTLSCEQNLNHDAMYWYRQDPGQGLRLIYYSQIVNDFQKGDIAEGYSVSREKKESFPLTVTSAQKNPTAFYLCASSMRARTEAFFGQGTRLTVV.

This chain uses TRBV18 with TRBJ1-3; maybe TRBD1 (6 bases). The CDR3 is 14 residues long. V lost 3 bases and J 8 bases, leaving 14 bases between the germline ends. CDR1 KGHSH and CDR2 LQKENI come from the germline V gene. This CDR3 is CASSPTQGGDTIYF. The CDR3, as DNA: TGTGCCAGCTCACCGACACAGGGTGGGGACACCATATATTTT.

The chain couples TRBV5-4 to TRBJ1-1; TRBD1 agrees at 8 bases. V shed 2 bases, J shed 3 bases, and the junction held 6 bases outside the gene matches. This CDR3 contains 15 residues. The germline V gene has CDR1 SGHNT and CDR2 YYREEE (reference sequence). The CDR3, as DNA: TGTGCCAGCAGCTTTATGCAGGGGGCGGACACTGAAGCTTTCTTT. Translated, it gives CASSFMQGADTEAFF.

The rearrangement joins TRBV4-3 to TRBJ2-5; 7 nucleotides align to TRBD1. This CDR3 has 15 amino acids. After removal of 5 bases from V and 4 bases from J, the junction contained 10 bases not matched to a gene. Germline CDR1 LGHNA, CDR2 YSLEER. In nucleotides, the CDR3 is TGCGCCAGCAGCTTTCGACAGGGTCATGGAGAGACCCAGTACTTC. Its translation is CASSFRQGHGETQYF.

J is TRBJ1-5 and V is TRBV12-5, with 8 nucleotides matching TRBD1. The CDR3 loop spans 12 amino acids. V shed 5 bases and J 7 bases; nucleotides not matched to a gene: 1. Germline V CDR1 and CDR2: LGHNT, FRNRAP. The CDR3 nucleotides read TGTGCTAGTGGTCAGGGGGCCCAGCCCCAGCATTTT. This translates into CASGQGAQPQHF.

A note on this clone: The junction differs from germline at one of its ends, possibly a read error. This chain links TRBV29-1 with TRBJ2-4; 13 bases line up with TRBD2. Germline V gene data show CDR1 as SQVTM and CDR2 as ANQGSEA. The CDR3 runs 15 residues. The CDR3 DNA reads TGCAGCGCAGGACAGGGGACTAGCGGGATAAACAGTCAGTACTTC. Encoded protein: CSAGQGTSGINSQYF. The full variable domain, with the rest looked up from reference TRBV29-1 and TRBJ2-4, is SAVISQKPSRDICQRGTSLTIQCQVDSQVTMMFWYRQQPGQSLTLIATANQGSEATYESGFVIDKFPISRPNLTFSTLTVSNMSPEDSSIYLCSAGQGTSGINSQYFGAGTRLSVL.

This clone was picked up a small number of times. The J gene is TRBJ1-1, the V gene TRBV7-9; 8 nucleotides match TRBD1. This CDR3 has 14 amino acids. Losses at the gene ends were 1 base for V and 5 bases for J; bases not matched to a gene: 3. Germline V gene lookup returns CDR1 SEHNR and CDR2 FQNEAQ (reference sequence). The CDR3 loop is CASSLEQGGTEAFF. CDR3 bases: TGTGCCAGCAGCTTAGAACAGGGGGGGACTGAAGCTTTCTTT.

The chain links TRBV29-1 to TRBJ1-4; D perhaps matches TRBD1 (5 bases). This CDR3 is built from 12 residues. Trimming cost V 1 base and J 8 bases, with 8 bases left between them. Germline V lookup: CDR1 SQVTM, CDR2 ANQGSEA. In DNA form, the CDR3 reads TGCAGCGTTGAAGGGGGCTCAGAAAAACTGTTTTTT. This codes for CSVEGGSEKLFF.

This clone was counted only a few times. The V and J genes are TRBV9 and TRBJ2-7; TRBD2 matches at 10 bases. Germline V CDR1 and CDR2: SGDLS, YYNGEE. Unmatched junction bases numbered 5, after V lost 2 bases and J lost 3 bases. CDR3 length: 15 residues. This chain's CDR3 is CASSVTGTSDYEQYF. Here the CDR3 DNA reads TGTGCCAGCAGCGTTACGGGGACTAGCGACTACGAGCAGTACTTC.

Details on this clone: The same CDR3 can be traced to other DNA sequences in this sample. The chain links TRBV5-1 to TRBJ2-5, with 10 positions matching TRBD2. Per the germline V gene, CDR1 is SGHRS and CDR2 is YFSETQ. The CDR3 runs 16 residues. Losses at the gene ends were 2 bases for V and 3 bases for J; bases not matched to a gene: 7. The CDR3 bases are TGCGCCAGCAGCTTAGAAGTACTAGCGGGAAAAGAGACCCAGTACTTC. This codes for CASSLEVLAGKETQYF.

Concerning this clone itself: Mismatch with germline at one junction end may stem from a read error. The rearrangement joins TRBV7-7 to TRBJ2-1; TRBD2 agrees at 13 bases. CDR3 length: 17 residues. Germline CDR1 is SSHAT and CDR2 is FNYEAQ (reference sequence). CDR3 coding DNA: TGTGCTAGCAGCCCGGGGACTAGCGGGGCCCCCTACAATGAGCAGTTCTTC. Its translation: CASSPGTSGAPYNEQFF.

V usage is TRBV7-6 and J usage is TRBJ2-5, with TRBD1 matching over 9 bases. TRBJ2-7 matches the DNA end more closely, so the J call is doubtful. The CDR3 is made up of 15 amino acids. Germline V lookup: CDR1 SGHVS, CDR2 FNYEAQ. CDR3 sequence reads: CASSFGTGKAYEQYF. CDR3 in DNA: TGTGCCAGCAGCTTTGGGACAGGGAAGGCTTACGAGCAGTACTTC.

V and J are TRBV28 and TRBJ1-3; maybe TRBD1 (6 bases). The CDR3 spans 17 residues. Per germline, CDR1 MDHEN and CDR2 SYDVKM. The V gene lost 5 bases and the J gene lost 2 bases, with 19 bases spanning the gap. The CDR3 sequence is CASSLPLTGLTGNTIYF. Here the CDR3 DNA reads TGTGCCAGCAGTCTACCTCTGACAGGCTTGACTGGAAACACCATATATTTT.

This clone was observed a few times. The chain carries TRBV10-3 and TRBJ2-3; D uncertain. The CDR3 has 14 residues. In germline, CDR1 is ENHRY, CDR2 SYGVKD. Trimming removed 0 bases from V and 4 bases from J, with 8 bases in between. The CDR3: CAISESTSSDTQYF. In DNA form, the CDR3 reads TGTGCCATCAGTGAGTCTACTTCTTCAGATACGCAGTATTTT.